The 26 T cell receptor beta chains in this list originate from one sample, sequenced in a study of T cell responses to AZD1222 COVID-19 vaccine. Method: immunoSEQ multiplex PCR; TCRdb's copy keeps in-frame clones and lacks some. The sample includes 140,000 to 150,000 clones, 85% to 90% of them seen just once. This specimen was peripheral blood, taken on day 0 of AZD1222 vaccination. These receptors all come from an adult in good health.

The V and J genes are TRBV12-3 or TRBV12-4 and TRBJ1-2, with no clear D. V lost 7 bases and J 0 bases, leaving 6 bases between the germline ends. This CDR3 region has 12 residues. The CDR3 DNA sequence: TGTGCCAGCACCAGAACTAACTATGGCTACACCTTC. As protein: CASTRTNYGYTF.

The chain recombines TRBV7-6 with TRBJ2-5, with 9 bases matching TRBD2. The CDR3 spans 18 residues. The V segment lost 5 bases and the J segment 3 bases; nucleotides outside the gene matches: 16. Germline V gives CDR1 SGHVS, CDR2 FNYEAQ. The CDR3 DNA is TGTGCCAGCAGCGTCCGTAGCGGGGGACTTCTACCCGAAGAGACCCAGTACTTC. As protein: CASSVRSGGLLPEETQYF. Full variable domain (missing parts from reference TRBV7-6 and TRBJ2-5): GAGVSQSPRYKVTKRGQDVALRCDPISGHVSLYWYRQALGQGPEFLTYFNYEAQQDKSGLPNDRFSAERPEGSISTLTIQRTEQRDSAMYRCASSVRSGGLLPEETQYFGPGTRLLVL.

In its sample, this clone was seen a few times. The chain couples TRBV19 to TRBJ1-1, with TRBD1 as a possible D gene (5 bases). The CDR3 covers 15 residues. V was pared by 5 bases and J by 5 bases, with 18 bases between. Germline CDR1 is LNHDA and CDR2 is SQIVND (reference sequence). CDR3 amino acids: CASSPGSGGRTEAFF. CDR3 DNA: TGTGCCAGTAGTCCAGGTTCCGGGGGACGAACTGAAGCTTTCTTT.

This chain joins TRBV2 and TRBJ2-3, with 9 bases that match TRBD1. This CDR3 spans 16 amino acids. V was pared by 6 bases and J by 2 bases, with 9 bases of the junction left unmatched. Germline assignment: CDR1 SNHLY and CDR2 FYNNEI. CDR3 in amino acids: CASRNWGTGFTDTQYF. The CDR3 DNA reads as TGTGCCAGCAGGAACTGGGGGACAGGGTTCACAGATACGCAGTATTTT.

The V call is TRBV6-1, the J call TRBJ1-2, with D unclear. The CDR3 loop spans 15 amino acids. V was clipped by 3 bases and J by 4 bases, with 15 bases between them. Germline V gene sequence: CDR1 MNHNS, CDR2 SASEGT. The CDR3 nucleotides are TGTGCCAGCAGTGATTCTGGCCAGGCCTTCTATGGCTACACCTTC. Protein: CASSDSGQAFYGYTF.

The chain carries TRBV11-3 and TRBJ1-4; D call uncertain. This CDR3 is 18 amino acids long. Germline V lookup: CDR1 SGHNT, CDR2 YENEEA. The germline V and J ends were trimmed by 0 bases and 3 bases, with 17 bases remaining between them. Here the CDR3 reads CASSLDGVWAEANEKLFF. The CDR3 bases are TGTGCCAGCAGCTTAGATGGAGTTTGGGCGGAGGCTAATGAAAAACTGTTTTTT.

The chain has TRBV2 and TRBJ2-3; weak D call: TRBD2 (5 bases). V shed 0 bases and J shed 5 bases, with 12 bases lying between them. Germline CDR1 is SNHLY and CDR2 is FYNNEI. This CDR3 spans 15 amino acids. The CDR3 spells CASSEAPTSGDTQYF. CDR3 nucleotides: TGTGCCAGCAGTGAAGCGCCCACGAGCGGAGATACGCAGTATTTT. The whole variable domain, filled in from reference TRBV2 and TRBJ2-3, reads EPEVTQTPSHQVTQMGQEVILRCVPISNHLYFYWYRQILGQKVEFLVSFYNNEISEKSEIFDDQFSVERPDGSNFTLKIRSTKLEDSAMYFCASSEAPTSGDTQYFGPGTRLTVL.

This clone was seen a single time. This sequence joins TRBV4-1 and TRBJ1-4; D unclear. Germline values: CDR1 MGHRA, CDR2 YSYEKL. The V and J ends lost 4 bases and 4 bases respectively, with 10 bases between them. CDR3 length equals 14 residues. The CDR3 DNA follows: TGCGCCAGCAGCCCTCGGACCTATAATGAAAAACTGTTTTTT. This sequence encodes CASSPRTYNEKLFF.

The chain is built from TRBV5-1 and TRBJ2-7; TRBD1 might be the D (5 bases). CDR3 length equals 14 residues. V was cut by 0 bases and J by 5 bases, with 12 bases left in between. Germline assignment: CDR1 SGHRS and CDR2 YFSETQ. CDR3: CASSLGAGPDEQYF. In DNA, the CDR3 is TGCGCCAGCAGCTTGGGGGCAGGGCCGGACGAGCAGTACTTC.

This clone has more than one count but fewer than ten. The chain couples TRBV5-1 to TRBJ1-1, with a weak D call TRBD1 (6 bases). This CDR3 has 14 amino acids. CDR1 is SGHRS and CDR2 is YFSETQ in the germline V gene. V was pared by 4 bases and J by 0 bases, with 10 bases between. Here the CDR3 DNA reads TGCGCCAGCAGCCCGGGGGCATTGAACACTGAAGCTTTCTTT. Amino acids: CASSPGALNTEAFF.

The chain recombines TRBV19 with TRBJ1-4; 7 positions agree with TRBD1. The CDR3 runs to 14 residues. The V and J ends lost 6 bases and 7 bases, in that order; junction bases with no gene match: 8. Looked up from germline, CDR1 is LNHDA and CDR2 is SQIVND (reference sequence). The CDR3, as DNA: TGTGCCAGTAGCCTCGGGACAGCGCCTGAAAAACTGTTTTTT. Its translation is CASSLGTAPEKLFF.

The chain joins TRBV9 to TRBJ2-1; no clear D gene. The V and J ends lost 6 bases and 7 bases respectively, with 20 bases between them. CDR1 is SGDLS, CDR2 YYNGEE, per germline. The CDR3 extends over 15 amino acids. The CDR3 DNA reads TGTGCCAGCAACCCCGGGTCCCCCAGTTATAATGAGCAGTTCTTC. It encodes CASNPGSPSYNEQFF.

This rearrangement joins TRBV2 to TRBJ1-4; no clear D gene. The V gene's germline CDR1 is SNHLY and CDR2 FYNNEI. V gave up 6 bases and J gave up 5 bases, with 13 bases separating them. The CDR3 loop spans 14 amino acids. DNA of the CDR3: TGTGCCAGCAGCCCCCGGACGGGGAATGAAAAACTGTTTTTT. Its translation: CASSPRTGNEKLFF.

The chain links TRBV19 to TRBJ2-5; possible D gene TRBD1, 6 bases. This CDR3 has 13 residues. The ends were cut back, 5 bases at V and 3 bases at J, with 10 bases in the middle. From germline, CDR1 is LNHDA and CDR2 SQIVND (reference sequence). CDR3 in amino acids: CASSLRQEETQYF. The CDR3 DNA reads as TGTGCCAGTAGTTTAAGACAGGAAGAGACCCAGTACTTC.

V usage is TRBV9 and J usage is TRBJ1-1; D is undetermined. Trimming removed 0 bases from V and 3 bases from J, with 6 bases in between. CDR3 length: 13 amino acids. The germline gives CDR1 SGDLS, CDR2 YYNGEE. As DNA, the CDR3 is TGTGCCAGCAGCGTAGACGGGGACACTGAAGCTTTCTTT. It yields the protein CASSVDGDTEAFF. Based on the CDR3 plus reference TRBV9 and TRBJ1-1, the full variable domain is DSGVTQTPKHLITATGQRVTLRCSPRSGDLSVYWYQQSLDQGLQFLIQYYNGEERAKGNILERFSAQQFPDLHSELNLSSLELGDSALYFCASSVDGDTEAFFGQGTRLTVV.

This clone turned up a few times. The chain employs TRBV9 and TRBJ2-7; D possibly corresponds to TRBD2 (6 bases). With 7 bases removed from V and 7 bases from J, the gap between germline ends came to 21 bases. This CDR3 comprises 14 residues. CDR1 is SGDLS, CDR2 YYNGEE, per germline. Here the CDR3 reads CASSAGGNPREQYF. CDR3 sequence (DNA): TGTGCCAGCTCCGCCGGGGGTAATCCGAGGGAGCAGTACTTC. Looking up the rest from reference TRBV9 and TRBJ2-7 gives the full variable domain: DSGVTQTPKHLITATGQRVTLRCSPRSGDLSVYWYQQSLDQGLQFLIQYYNGEERAKGNILERFSAQQFPDLHSELNLSSLELGDSALYFCASSAGGNPREQYFGPGTRLTVT.

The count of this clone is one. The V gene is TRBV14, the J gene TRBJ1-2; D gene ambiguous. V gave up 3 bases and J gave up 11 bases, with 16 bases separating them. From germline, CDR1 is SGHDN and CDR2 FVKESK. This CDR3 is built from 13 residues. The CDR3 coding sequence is TGTGCCAGCAGCCAGGGAGGGATTATGAGGTACACCTTC. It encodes CASSQGGIMRYTF. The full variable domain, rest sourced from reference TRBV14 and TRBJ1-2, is EAGVTQFPSHSVIEKGQTVTLRCDPISGHDNLYWYRRVMGKEIKFLLHFVKESKQDESGMPNNRFLAERTGGTYSTLKVQPAELEDSGVYFCASSQGGIMRYTFGSGTRLTVV.

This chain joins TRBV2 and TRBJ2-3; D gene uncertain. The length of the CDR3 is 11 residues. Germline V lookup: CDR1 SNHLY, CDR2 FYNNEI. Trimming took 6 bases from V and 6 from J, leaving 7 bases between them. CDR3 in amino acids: CASRAVDTQYF. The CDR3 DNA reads TGTGCCAGCAGGGCCGTGGATACGCAGTATTTT.

Here the CDR3 DNA reads TGTGCCAGCAGCTCTCAGGGCACTACGGGTCGCTCCTACAATGAGCAGTTCTTC. Amino acids: CASSSQGTTGRSYNEQFF. V gene TRBV7-9 combines with J gene TRBJ2-1; tentatively, D is TRBD1 (5 bases). There are 18 residues in the CDR3. CDR1 and CDR2 from the germline V gene are SEHNR and FQNEAQ (reference sequence). V lost 4 bases to trimming and J lost 0 bases, with 19 bases between them.

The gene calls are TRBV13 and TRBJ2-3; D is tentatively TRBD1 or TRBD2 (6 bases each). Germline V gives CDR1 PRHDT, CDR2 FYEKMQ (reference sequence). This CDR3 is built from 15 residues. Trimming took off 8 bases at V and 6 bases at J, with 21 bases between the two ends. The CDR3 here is CASSYDRGPRDTQYF. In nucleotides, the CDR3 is TGTGCCAGCTCCTACGATCGGGGGCCGCGGGATACGCAGTATTTT.

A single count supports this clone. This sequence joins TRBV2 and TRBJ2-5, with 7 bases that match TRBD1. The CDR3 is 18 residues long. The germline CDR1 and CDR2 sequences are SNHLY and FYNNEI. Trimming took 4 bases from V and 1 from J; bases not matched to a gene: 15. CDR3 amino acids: CASSGTGSLTVPQETQYF. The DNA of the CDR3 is TGTGCCAGCAGTGGGACAGGATCTCTGACAGTACCCCAAGAGACCCAGTACTTC.

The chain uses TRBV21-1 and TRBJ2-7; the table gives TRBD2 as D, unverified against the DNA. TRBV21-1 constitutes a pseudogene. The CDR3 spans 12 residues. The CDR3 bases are TGTGCCAGCAGCAAAGGAGTGTACGAGCAGTACTTC. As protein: CASSKGVYEQYF.

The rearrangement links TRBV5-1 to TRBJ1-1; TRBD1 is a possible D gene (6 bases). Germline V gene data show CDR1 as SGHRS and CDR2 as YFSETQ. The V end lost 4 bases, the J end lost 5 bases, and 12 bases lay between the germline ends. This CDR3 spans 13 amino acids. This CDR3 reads CASSSTGLTEAFF. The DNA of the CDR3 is TGCGCCAGCAGCAGTACAGGGCTTACTGAAGCTTTCTTT.

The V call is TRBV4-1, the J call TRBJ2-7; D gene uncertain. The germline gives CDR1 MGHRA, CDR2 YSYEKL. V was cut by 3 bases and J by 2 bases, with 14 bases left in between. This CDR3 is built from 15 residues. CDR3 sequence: CASSQPYKSPYEQYF. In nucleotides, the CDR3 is TGCGCCAGCAGCCAGCCCTACAAAAGCCCCTACGAGCAGTACTTC.

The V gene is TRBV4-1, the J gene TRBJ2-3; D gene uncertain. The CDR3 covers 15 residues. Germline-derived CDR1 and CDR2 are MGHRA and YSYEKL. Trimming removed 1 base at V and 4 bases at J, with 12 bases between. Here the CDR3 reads CASSQGVGSADTQYF. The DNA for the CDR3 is TGCGCCAGCAGCCAAGGAGTAGGCTCCGCAGATACGCAGTATTTT.

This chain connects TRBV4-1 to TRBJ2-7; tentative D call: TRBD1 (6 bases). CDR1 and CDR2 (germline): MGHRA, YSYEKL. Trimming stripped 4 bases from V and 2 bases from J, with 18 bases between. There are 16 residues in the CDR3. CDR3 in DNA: TGCGCCAGCAGCCGGGAGACGGGGAAGGGGGCCTACGAGCAGTACTTC. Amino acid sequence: CASSRETGKGAYEQYF.